A selection of T cell receptor beta chains follows, all from one sample in a study of blood T cells in healthy people across ages. TCRdb re-called the 5' RACE reads through MiXCR, storing one row per CDR3 protein. This table holds hundreds of thousands of distinct CDR3 sequences, around half found once. The specimen was blood. These receptors were obtained from a woman aged 55-70 years in good health. The CDR3 runs from the conserved cysteine through the conserved F or W. Each record gives: CDR3 length, V gene, CDR3 protein.

18	TRBV4-3	CASSQDVPDRGTNEELFF
16	TRBV4-2	CASSQETSGRRDTQYF
15	TRBV4-3	CASSLEELGNNEQFF
14	TRBV29-1	CSARGSGNTGELFF
14	TRBV10-3	CAICESRQEHGYTF
15	TRBV10-3	CAISRGQGVSYGYTF
17	TRBV27	CASSFRVRRGYTGELFF
16	TRBV7-6	CASSPQGGGSYNEQFF
13	TRBV24-1	CATSKQGGEKLFF
15	TRBV5-1	CASSLNGIATGELFF
16	TRBV6-2/TRBV6-3	CASPPGQGVRNTEAFF
16	TRBV2	CASSPPGRTYSYEQYF
17	TRBV15	CATSRTQGAGYNQPQHF
15	TRBV7-2	CASSPGQHATYEQYF
17	TRBV28	CASSLTWPDGAKNIQYF
16	TRBV4-3	CASSQVDRVGKDEQFF
13	TRBV12-3/TRBV12-4	CASSGHLNQPQHF
16	TRBV7-9	CASSPRTSGSRETQYF
13	TRBV6-1	CASRRSPNQPQHF
15	TRBV20-1	CSARPSGRARGELFF
16	TRBV9	CASSPYLAESYNEQFF
15	TRBV7-9	CASSLDRGKAHEQFF
17	TRBV7-9	CASSLRDVGFSGNTIYF
12	TRBV18	CASSPKVYEQYF
14	TRBV20-1	CSARDRGGPDIQYF
14	TRBV5-4	CASSLGAVNTEAFF
16	TRBV18	CASSPPGQLAKNIQYF
15	TRBV7-2	CASSLRTDLGYGYTF
13	TRBV7-2	CASSLSPVGEQYF
14	TRBV7-9	CASRSTGTHSEQHF
16	TRBV3-1	CASSQGPLAGPLRWYF
16	TRBV7-9	CASSLIGGLRSYEQYF
16	TRBV4-1	CASSQDLQGPYNEQFF
15	TRBV18	CASSPTGTGFYEQYF
13	TRBV7-9	CASRTGTGGVQYF
12	TRBV29-1	CSVDGQVSEAFF
14	TRBV27	CASSLGTAGNEQFF
14	TRBV19	CASTASGNTGELFF